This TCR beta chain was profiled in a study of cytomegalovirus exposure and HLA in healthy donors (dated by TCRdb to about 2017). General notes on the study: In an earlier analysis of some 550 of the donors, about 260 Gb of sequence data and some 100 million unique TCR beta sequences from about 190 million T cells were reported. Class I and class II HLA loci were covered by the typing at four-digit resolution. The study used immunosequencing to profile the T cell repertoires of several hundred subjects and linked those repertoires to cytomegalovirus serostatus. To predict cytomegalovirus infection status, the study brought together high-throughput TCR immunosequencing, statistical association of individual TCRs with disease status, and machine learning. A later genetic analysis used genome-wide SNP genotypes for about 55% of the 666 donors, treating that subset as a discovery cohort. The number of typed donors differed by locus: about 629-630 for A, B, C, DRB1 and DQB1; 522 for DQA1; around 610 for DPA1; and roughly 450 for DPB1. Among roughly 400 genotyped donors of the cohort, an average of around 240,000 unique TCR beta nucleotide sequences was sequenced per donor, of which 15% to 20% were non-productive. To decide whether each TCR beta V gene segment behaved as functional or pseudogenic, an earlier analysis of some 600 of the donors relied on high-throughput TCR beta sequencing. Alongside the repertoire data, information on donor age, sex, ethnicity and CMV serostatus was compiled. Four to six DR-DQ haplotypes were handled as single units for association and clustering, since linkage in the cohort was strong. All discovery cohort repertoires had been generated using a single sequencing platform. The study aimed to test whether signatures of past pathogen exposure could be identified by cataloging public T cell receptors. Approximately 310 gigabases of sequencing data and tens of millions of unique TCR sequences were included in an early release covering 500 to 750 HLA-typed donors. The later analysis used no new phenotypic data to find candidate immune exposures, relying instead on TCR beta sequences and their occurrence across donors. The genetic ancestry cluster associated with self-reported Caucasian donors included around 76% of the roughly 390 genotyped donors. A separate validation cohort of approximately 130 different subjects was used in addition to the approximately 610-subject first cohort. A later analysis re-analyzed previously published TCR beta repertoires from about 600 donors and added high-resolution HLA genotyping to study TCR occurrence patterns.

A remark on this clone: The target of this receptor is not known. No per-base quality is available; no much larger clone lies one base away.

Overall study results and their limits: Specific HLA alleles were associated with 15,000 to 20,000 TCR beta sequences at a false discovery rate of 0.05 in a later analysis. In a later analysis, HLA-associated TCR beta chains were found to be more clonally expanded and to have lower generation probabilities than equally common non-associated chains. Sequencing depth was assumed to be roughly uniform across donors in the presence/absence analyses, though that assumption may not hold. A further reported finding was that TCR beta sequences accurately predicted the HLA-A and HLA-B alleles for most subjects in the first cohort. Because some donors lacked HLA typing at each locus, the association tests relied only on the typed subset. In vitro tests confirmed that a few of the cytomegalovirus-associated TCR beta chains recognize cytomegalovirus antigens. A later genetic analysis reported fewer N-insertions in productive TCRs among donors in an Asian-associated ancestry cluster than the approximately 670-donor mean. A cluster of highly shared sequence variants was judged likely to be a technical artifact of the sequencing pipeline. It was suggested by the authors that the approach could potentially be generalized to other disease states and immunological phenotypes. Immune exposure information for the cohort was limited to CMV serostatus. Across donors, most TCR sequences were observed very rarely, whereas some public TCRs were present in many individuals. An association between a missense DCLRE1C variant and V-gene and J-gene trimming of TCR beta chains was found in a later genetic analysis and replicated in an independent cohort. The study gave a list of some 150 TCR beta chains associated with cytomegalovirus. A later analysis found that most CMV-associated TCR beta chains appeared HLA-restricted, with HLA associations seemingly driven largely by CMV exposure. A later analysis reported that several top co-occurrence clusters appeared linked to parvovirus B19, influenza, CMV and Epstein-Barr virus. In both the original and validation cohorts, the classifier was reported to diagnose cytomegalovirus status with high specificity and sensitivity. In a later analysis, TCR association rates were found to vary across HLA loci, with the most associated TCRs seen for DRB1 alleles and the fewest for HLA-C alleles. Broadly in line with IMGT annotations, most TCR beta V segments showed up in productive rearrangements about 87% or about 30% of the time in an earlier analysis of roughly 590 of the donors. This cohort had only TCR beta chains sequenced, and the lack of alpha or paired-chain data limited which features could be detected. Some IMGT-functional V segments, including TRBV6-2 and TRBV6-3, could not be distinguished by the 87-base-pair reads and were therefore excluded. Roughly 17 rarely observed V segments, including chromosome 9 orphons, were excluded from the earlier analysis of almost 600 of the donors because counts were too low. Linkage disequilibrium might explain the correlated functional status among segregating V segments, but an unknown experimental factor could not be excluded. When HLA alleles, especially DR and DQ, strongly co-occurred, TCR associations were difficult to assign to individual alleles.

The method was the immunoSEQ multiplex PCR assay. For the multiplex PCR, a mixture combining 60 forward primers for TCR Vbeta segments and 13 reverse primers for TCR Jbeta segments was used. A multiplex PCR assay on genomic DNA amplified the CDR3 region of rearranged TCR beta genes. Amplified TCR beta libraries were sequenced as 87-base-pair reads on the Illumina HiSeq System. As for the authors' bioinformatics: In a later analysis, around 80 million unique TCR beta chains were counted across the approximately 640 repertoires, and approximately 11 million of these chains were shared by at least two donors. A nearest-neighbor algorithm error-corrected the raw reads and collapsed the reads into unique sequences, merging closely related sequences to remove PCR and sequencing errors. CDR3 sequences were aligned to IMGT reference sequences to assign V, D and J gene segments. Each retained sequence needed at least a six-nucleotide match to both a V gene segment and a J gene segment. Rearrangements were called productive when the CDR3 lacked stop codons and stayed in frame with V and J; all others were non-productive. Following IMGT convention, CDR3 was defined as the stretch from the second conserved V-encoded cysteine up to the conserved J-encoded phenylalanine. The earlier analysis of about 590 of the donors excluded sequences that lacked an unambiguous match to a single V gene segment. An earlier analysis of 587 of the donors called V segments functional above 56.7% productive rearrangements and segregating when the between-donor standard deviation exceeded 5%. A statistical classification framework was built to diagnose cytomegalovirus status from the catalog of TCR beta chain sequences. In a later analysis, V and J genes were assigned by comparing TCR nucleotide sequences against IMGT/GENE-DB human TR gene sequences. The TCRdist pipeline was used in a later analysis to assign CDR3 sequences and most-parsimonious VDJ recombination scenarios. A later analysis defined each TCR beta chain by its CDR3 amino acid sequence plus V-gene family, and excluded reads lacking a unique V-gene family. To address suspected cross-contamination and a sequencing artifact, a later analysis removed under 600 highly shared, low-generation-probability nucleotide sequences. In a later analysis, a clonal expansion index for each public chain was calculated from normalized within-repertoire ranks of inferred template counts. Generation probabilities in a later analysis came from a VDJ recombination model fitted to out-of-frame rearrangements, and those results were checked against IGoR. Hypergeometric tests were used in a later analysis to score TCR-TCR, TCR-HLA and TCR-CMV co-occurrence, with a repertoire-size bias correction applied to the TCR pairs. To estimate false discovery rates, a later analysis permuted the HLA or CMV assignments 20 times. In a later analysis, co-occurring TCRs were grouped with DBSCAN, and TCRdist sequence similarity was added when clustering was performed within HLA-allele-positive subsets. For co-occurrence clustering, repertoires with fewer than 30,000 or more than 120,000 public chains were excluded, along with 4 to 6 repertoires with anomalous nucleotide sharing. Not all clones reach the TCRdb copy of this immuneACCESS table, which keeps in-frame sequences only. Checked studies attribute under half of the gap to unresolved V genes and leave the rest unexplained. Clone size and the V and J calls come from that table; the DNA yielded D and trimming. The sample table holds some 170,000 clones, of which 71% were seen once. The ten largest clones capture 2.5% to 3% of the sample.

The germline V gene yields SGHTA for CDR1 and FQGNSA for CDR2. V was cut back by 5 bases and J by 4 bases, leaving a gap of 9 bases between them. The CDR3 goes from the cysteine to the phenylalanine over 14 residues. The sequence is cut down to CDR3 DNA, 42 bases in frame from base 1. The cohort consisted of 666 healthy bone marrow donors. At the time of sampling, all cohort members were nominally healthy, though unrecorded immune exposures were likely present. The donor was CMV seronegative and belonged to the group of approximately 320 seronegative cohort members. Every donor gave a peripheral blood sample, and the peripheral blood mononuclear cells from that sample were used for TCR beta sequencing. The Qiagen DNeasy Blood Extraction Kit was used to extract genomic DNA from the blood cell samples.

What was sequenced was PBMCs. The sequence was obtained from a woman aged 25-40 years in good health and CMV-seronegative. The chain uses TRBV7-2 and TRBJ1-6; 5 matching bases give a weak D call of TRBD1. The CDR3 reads CASSPGQYNSPLHF. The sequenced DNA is TGTGCCAGCAGCCCAGGACAATATAATTCACCCCTCCACTTT. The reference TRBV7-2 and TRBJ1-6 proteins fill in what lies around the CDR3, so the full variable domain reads GAGVSQSPSNKVTEKGKDVELRCDPISGHTALYWYRQSLGQGLEFLIYFQGNSAPDKSGLPSDRFSAERTGGSVSTLTIQRTQQEDSAVYLCASSPGQYNSPLHFGNGTRLTVT.